This T cell receptor (beta chain) derives from a study of T cell changes during pregnancy in multiple sclerosis. The CDR3 is made up of 13 amino acids. The germline CDR1 and CDR2 sequences are WSHSY and SAAADI. V gave up 6 bases and J gave up 7 bases; unmatched junction bases: 7. Profiled with immunoSEQ multiplex PCR; TCRdb holds only in-frame clones, not every one. This table has about 30,000 clones, about 90% appearing once. This sample comprised peripheral blood, obtained in the first trimester of pregnancy. This receptor was taken from a female donor in good health, enrolled as a control in a pregnancy study. The chain joins TRBV10-2 to TRBJ1-2, with 8 nucleotides matching TRBD1. The CDR3 DNA reads TGCGCCAGCAGAACCAGGGGGCACATTGGCTACACCTTC. Protein: CASRTRGHIGYTF.